The clone carrying this TCR beta chain was recorded a few times. Treatment denoted: oral pan-JAK inhibitor, 5-10 mg twice daily. RNA, once extracted, was reverse transcribed into cDNA for use as the sequencing template. Clones were read by immunoSEQ multiplex PCR, and TCRdb kept only the in-frame ones, dropping some. The data contain approximately 280,000 clones, roughly 64% of them singletons. The data derive from a study of CD8+ T cells in alopecia areata. Study as a whole: People stayed on tofacitinib for 6 to 18 months, then stopped the drug for 6 months.

The germline gives CDR1 SNHLY, CDR2 FYNNEI. CDR3 length equals 14 residues. Between the trimmed V and J ends, which lost 8 bases and 2 bases, there was a span of 12 bases. The material was CD4+ T cells sorted from blood, obtained at week 24, from a patient treated with tofacitinib. This TCR was recovered from a human donor with alopecia areata. The chain couples TRBV2 to TRBJ2-2; D is perhaps TRBD1 (5 bases). The CDR3 reads CASGKGPNTGELFF. As DNA, the CDR3 is TGTGCCAGCGGGAAGGGGCCTAACACCGGGGAGCTGTTTTTT.